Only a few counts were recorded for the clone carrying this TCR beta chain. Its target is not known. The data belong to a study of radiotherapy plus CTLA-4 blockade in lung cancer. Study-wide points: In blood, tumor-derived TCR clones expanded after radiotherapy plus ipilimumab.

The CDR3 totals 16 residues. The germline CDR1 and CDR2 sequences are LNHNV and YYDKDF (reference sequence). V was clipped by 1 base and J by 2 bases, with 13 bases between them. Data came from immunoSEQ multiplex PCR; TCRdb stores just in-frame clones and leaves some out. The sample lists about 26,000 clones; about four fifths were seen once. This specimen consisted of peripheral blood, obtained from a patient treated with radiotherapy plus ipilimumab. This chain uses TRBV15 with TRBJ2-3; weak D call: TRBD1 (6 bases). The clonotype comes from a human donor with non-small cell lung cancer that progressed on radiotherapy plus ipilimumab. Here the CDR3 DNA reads TGTGCCACCAGCAGAGCGGCAGGGGCGTACACAGATACGCAGTATTTT. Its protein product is CATSRAAGAYTDTQYF.